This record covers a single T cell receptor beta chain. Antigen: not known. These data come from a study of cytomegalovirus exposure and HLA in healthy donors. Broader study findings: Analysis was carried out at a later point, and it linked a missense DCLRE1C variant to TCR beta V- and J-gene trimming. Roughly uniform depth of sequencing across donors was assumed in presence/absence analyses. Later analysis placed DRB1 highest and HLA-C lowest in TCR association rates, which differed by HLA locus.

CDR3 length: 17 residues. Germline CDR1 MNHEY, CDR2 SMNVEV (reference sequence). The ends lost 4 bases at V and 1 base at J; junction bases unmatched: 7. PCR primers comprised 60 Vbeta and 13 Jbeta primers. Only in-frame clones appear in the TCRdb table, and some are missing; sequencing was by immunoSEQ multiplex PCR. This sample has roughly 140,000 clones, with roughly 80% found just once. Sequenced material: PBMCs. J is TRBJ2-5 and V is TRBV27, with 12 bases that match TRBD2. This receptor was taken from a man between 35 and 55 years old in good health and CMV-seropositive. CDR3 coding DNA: TGTGCCAGCAGTTCGATGGGACTAGCGGGCTCCCAAGAGACCCAGTACTTC. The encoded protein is CASSSMGLAGSQETQYF.